The 27 T cell receptor beta chains listed next were all sequenced from one sample in a study of cytomegalovirus exposure and HLA in healthy donors. The PCR was carried out with 60 Vbeta primers and 13 Jbeta primers. The table came from immunoSEQ multiplex PCR; TCRdb's copy has only in-frame clones and leaves some out. In the table there are around 200,000 clones, almost 80% of which are singletons. The sample comprised PBMCs. These receptors all come from a young man in good health and CMV-seronegative.

V and J are TRBV9 and TRBJ2-5; D uncertain. Germline V lookup: CDR1 SGDLS, CDR2 YYNGEE. The length of the CDR3 is 13 residues. V lost 0 bases, J lost 2 bases, and 5 bases lay in between. The CDR3 here is CASSVGRQETQYF. CDR3 DNA: TGTGCCAGCAGCGTAGGTCGGCAAGAGACCCAGTACTTC.

The V and J genes are TRBV4-2 and TRBJ2-6; possible D gene TRBD1, 6 bases. V gave up 0 bases and J gave up 2 bases, with 8 bases separating them. This CDR3 comprises 16 residues. Germline values: CDR1 LGHNA, CDR2 YNFKEQ. In DNA, the CDR3 is TGTGCCAGCAGCCAAGATCCAGGGGCTGGGGCCAACGTCCTGACTTTC. Amino acids: CASSQDPGAGANVLTF.

CDR3 sequence reads: CASSPGQGDYGYTF. CDR3 nucleotides: TGTGCCAGCAGCCCAGGACAGGGTGACTATGGCTACACCTTC. V usage is TRBV7-9 and J usage is TRBJ1-2; the match to TRBD1 covers 8 bases. This CDR3 comprises 14 residues. Germline assignment: CDR1 SEHNR and CDR2 FQNEAQ (reference sequence). Germline trimming cut 5 bases from V and 3 bases from J; bases unmatched to any gene: 5.

Comment on this clone: One end of the junction varies from germline; a read error may be responsible. The chain has TRBV6-5 and TRBJ1-1; D remains unclear. The CDR3 runs 15 residues. Germline lookup yields CDR1 MNHEY and CDR2 SVGAGI. The CDR3, as DNA: TGTGCCAGCAGTTACTCGAACATAATGAATACTGAAGCTTTCTTT. Translation: CASSYSNIMNTEAFF.

The J gene is TRBJ1-1, the V gene TRBV7-2; no clear D gene. The germline V gene encodes CDR1 SGHTA and CDR2 FQGNSA. The germline V and J ends were trimmed by 5 bases and 0 bases, with 10 bases remaining between them. The CDR3 length is 14 residues. CDR3 sequence: CASSRGEMNTEAFF. The CDR3 DNA reads TGTGCCAGCAGCCGAGGTGAGATGAACACTGAAGCTTTCTTT.

The V call is TRBV6-1, the J call TRBJ2-7; TRBD1 agrees at 10 bases. CDR1 is MNHNS and CDR2 is SASEGT in the germline V gene. CDR3 size: 19 residues. J was trimmed by 2 bases and V by 4 bases; bases with no gene match: 17. For the CDR3, the DNA is TGTGCCAGCAGTGTTTTTTCCTGGCGGGACAGGGGACGCCCCTACGAGCAGTACTTC. Protein: CASSVFSWRDRGRPYEQYF.

This chain connects TRBV9 to TRBJ2-5; TRBD2 aligns across 10 bases. Gene TRBJ2-7 matches the end of the DNA better, so the J call may be wrong. Looked up from germline, CDR1 is SGDLS and CDR2 is YYNGEE. The CDR3 runs to 15 residues. The CDR3: CASSEGLAIAYEQYF. The DNA of the CDR3 is TGTGCCAGCAGCGAGGGACTAGCGATCGCCTACGAGCAGTACTTC.

The rearrangement uses TRBV5-1 and TRBJ1-6; 7 nucleotides agree with TRBD1. V shed 3 bases and J 7 bases; nucleotides not matched to a gene: 4. Germline-derived CDR1 and CDR2 are SGHRS and YFSETQ. The CDR3 spans 14 residues. CDR3 DNA sequence: TGCGCCAGCAGCTCCGGGACAGCCAATTCACCCCTCCACTTT. This sequence encodes CASSSGTANSPLHF.

The rearrangement uses TRBV6-1 and TRBJ2-2; 12 bases align to TRBD2. CDR3 length: 14 residues. The germline gives CDR1 MNHNS, CDR2 SASEGT. V trimming: 3 bases; J trimming: 13 bases; junction bases outside the gene matches: 6. CDR3 nucleotide sequence: TGTGCCAGCAGTGACCTAGCGGGAGGGCCAGGGCTGTTTTTT. Translation gives CASSDLAGGPGLFF.

This clone was seen just once. The rearrangement joins TRBV7-9 to TRBJ2-2; 10 bases match TRBD2. Germline V gives CDR1 SEHNR, CDR2 FQNEAQ (reference sequence). This CDR3 has 14 amino acids. V shed 8 bases and J 1 base; nucleotides not matched to a gene: 1. The CDR3 DNA reads as TGTGCCAGCGAGCGGGGGGGGAACACCGGGGAGCTGTTTTTT. This gives the protein CASERGGNTGELFF.

This chain links TRBV5-1 with TRBJ2-3, with 7 bases identical to TRBD1. This CDR3 is 12 amino acids long. Germline values: CDR1 SGHRS, CDR2 YFSETQ. With 6 bases clipped from V and 6 bases from J, the junction kept 4 bases outside the gene matches. CDR3: CASKQGFDTQYF. DNA of the CDR3: TGCGCCAGCAAACAGGGGTTCGATACGCAGTATTTT.

This clone has more than one count but fewer than ten. The V gene is TRBV9, the J gene TRBJ1-1; D remains ambiguous. The ends were cut back, 0 bases at V and 1 base at J, with 22 bases in the middle. From germline, CDR1 is SGDLS and CDR2 YYNGEE. This CDR3 spans 19 amino acids. This chain's CDR3 is CASSVGVPGEGLKNTEAFF. The CDR3 nucleotides are TGTGCCAGCAGCGTAGGTGTGCCCGGGGAAGGCTTAAAGAACACTGAAGCTTTCTTT.

This clone was found a few times. V gene TRBV6-1 combines with J gene TRBJ2-2; 12 nucleotides line up with TRBD1. The CDR3 spans 17 residues. Per the germline V gene, CDR1 is MNHNS and CDR2 is SASEGT. J was trimmed by 3 bases and V by 3 bases; bases with no gene match: 5. The CDR3 reads CASSDMGQGAYTGELFF. DNA of the CDR3: TGTGCCAGCAGTGATATGGGACAGGGGGCTTACACCGGGGAGCTGTTTTTT.

The chain carries TRBV9 and TRBJ2-3; D call uncertain. Per the germline V gene, CDR1 is SGDLS and CDR2 is YYNGEE. V was pared by 2 bases and J by 1 base, with 8 bases between. This CDR3 is built from 14 residues. CDR3 sequence (DNA): TGTGCCAGCAGCGTTAGACTGGGCACAGATACGCAGTATTTT. This codes for CASSVRLGTDTQYF.

This chain joins TRBV9 and TRBJ2-1; a weak D match, TRBD2 (6 bases). With 0 bases removed from V and 0 bases from J, the gap between germline ends came to 16 bases. This CDR3 is built from 18 residues. Germline V gives CDR1 SGDLS, CDR2 YYNGEE. The CDR3 coding sequence is TGTGCCAGCAGCGTAGAGGGAGGATATCCGGGCTCCTACAATGAGCAGTTCTTC. Its protein is CASSVEGGYPGSYNEQFF.

The chain links TRBV27 to TRBJ1-1; D might be TRBD1 (6 bases). The CDR3 contains 19 residues. The germline V and J ends were trimmed by 4 bases and 2 bases, with 26 bases remaining between them. The germline CDR1 and CDR2 sequences are MNHEY and SMNVEV (reference sequence). The CDR3 protein is CASSSTRMIEGGANTEAFF. CDR3 coding DNA: TGTGCCAGCAGTTCAACGCGCATGATTGAAGGGGGGGCCAACACTGAAGCTTTCTTT.

The chain joins TRBV2 to TRBJ2-7; 8 bases map to TRBD2. The germline V gene encodes CDR1 SNHLY and CDR2 FYNNEI. The CDR3 has 16 amino acids. Unmatched junction bases numbered 9, after V lost 2 bases and J lost 3 bases. The CDR3 nucleotides read TGTGCCAGCAGTGAAAGTTTGGGACTAGATAACTACGAGCAGTACTTC. Its translation: CASSESLGLDNYEQYF.

The V gene is TRBV19, the J gene TRBJ2-7, with 9 bases identical to TRBD2. The CDR3 is 16 residues long. The V and J ends lost 5 bases and 7 bases, in that order; junction bases with no gene match: 15. The germline CDR1 and CDR2 sequences are LNHDA and SQIVND (reference sequence). The CDR3 DNA follows: TGTGCCAGTAGTCTCCTCGGGGGTCTTAGCGGGAGTGAGCAGTACTTC. This codes for CASSLLGGLSGSEQYF.

Of note for this clone: Sequence at one end of the junction differs from germline and may be a read error. The chain employs TRBV7-7 and TRBJ2-7; unclear D gene. The CDR3 sequence is 15 residues long. Per the germline V gene, CDR1 is SSHAT and CDR2 is FNYEAQ (reference sequence). The CDR3 sequence: CASSLAAGGTYEQYF. CDR3 coding DNA: TGTGCTAGCAGCTTAGCTGCTGGCGGAACCTACGAGCAGTACTTC.

V is TRBV15 and J is TRBJ1-2; D unclear. Germline CDR1 and CDR2: LNHNV and YYDKDF (reference sequence). The ends were cut back, 1 base at V and 3 bases at J, with 9 bases in the middle. The CDR3 contains 14 residues. CDR3 DNA sequence: TGTGCCACCAGCAGAGCCGGGTCCCACTATGGCTACACCTTC. This codes for CATSRAGSHYGYTF.

The genes are TRBV29-1 and TRBJ2-3; 9 bases map to TRBD1. This CDR3 has 18 residues. V gave up 7 bases and J gave up 2 bases; unmatched junction bases: 19. CDR1 SQVTM and CDR2 ANQGSEA come from the germline V gene. Here the CDR3 reads CSARPGQGKQRSTDTQYF. The CDR3 coding sequence is TGCAGCGCTCGGCCGGGACAGGGAAAGCAGCGGTCCACAGATACGCAGTATTTT.

The rearrangement links TRBV7-2 to TRBJ1-2, with TRBD1 matching over 8 bases. The V gene end was trimmed by 0 bases and the J gene end by 8 bases; junction bases not matched to a gene: 8. The CDR3 is made up of 15 amino acids. Germline V lookup: CDR1 SGHTA, CDR2 FQGNSA. CDR3 protein: CASSLAGQVGGGYTF. The CDR3 DNA sequence: TGTGCCAGCAGCTTAGCGGGACAGGTTGGGGGGGGCTACACCTTC.

The chain couples TRBV4-3 to TRBJ2-5; 11 bases match TRBD2. TRBJ2-7 matches the DNA end more closely, so the J call is doubtful. Germline lookup yields CDR1 LGHNA and CDR2 YSLEER. The CDR3 contains 16 residues. CDR3: CASSASVAGGVYEQYF. The CDR3 DNA is TGCGCCAGCAGCGCCTCCGTAGCGGGAGGGGTCTACGAGCAGTACTTC.

A word on this clone: At one boundary the junction diverges from the germline segment, which might be a read error. DNA of the CDR3: TGTTCCAGCAGCCATCCGGACAGGGGGATATATGGCTACACCTTC. As protein: CSSSHPDRGIYGYTF. The chain is built from TRBV7-9 and TRBJ1-2; 10 bases match TRBD1. Germline V gene sequence: CDR1 SEHNR, CDR2 FQNEAQ (reference sequence). CDR3 length equals 15 residues.

The CDR3 protein is CASGSGLAGATDTQYF. CDR3 sequence (DNA): TGTGCTAGTGGTTCGGGACTAGCGGGAGCCACGGATACGCAGTATTTT. The chain couples TRBV12-5 to TRBJ2-3; 14 nucleotides align to TRBD2. V lost 4 bases and J lost 6; bases outside the gene matches: 6. Germline V gene lookup returns CDR1 LGHNT and CDR2 FRNRAP. This CDR3 has 16 amino acids.

The chain joins TRBV10-1 to TRBJ1-2; 7 bases match TRBD1. Trimming removed 6 bases from V and 2 bases from J; junction bases left unmatched: 6. Germline V CDR1 and CDR2: WNHNN, SYGVQD (reference sequence). This CDR3 contains 14 residues. The CDR3 loop is CASRAGGSNYGYTF. DNA for the CDR3: TGCGCCAGCAGGGCAGGGGGTTCAAACTATGGCTACACCTTC.

The chain has TRBV5-8 and TRBJ2-1; TRBD2 is a possible D gene (6 bases). Per the germline V gene, CDR1 is SGHTS and CDR2 is YDEGEE. The ends were cut back, 0 bases at V and 0 bases at J, with 10 bases in the middle. This CDR3 contains 16 residues. The CDR3 coding sequence is TGTGCCAGCAGCTTGGGGCGGGGTTTCTCCTACAATGAGCAGTTCTTC. Amino acid sequence: CASSLGRGFSYNEQFF.